These 32 T cell receptor beta chains share one sample of origin, sequenced in a study of shared clonotypes between healthy human individuals. It was CD45RO-negative cells, positively selected for CCR7, that made up naive CD8 cells, with terminally differentiated effector memory CD45RA+ cells excluded. The method was immunoSEQ multiplex PCR; TCRdb's version includes in-frame clones alone and lacks a portion of them. Among about 2 million clones listed, about 95% were seen once. Sequencing was performed on naive CD8+ T cells sorted from blood. The receptors stem from a man aged 18 to 30 in good health.

Details on this clone: Other DNA sequences in the same sample also yield this CDR3. For the CDR3, the DNA is TGTGCCAGCAGCTTCGGACAGGGGTTCTACGAGCAGTACTTC. It yields the protein CASSFGQGFYEQYF. This chain joins TRBV5-6 and TRBJ2-7; 9 bases fit TRBD1. Trimming cost V 2 bases and J 3 bases; bases outside gene matches: 3. The CDR3 sequence is 14 residues long. Germline CDR1 reads SGHDT; CDR2 reads YYEEEE.

CDR3 residues: CASSDADSTDTQYF. The CDR3 DNA reads TGTGCCAGCAGTGACGCAGATAGCACAGATACGCAGTATTTT. This sequence joins TRBV2 and TRBJ2-3; D remains ambiguous. Trimming cost V 3 bases and J 0 bases, with 7 bases left between them. Looked up from germline, CDR1 is SNHLY and CDR2 is FYNNEI. This CDR3 comprises 14 residues.

The chain couples TRBV5-4 to TRBJ1-2; TRBD1 agrees at 9 bases. Germline trimming cut 1 base from V and 8 bases from J; bases unmatched to any gene: 6. This CDR3 spans 14 amino acids. Germline V gene data show CDR1 as SGHNT and CDR2 as YYREEE (reference sequence). The CDR3 DNA follows: TGTGCCAGCAGCTTGAACAGGGGGCAGGAGGGCTACACCTTC. Amino acid sequence: CASSLNRGQEGYTF.

The chain employs TRBV7-9 and TRBJ2-7, with a possible D match to TRBD2 (5 bases). V lost 1 base, J lost 2 bases, and 18 bases lay in between. Germline V gene lookup returns CDR1 SEHNR and CDR2 FQNEAQ (reference sequence). CDR3 length equals 17 residues. The CDR3 loop is CASSLEILDFSTYEQYF. The CDR3 bases are TGTGCCAGCAGCTTAGAGATCCTGGACTTCAGTACCTACGAGCAGTACTTC.

The rearrangement uses TRBV21-1 and TRBJ2-2; the D call TRBD2 from the table was never checked on the DNA. TRBV21-1 is a pseudogene locus. The CDR3 runs to 16 residues. The CDR3 sequence: CASSKEASGDTGELFF. The DNA of the CDR3 is TGTGCCAGCAGCAAAGAGGCTAGCGGGGACACCGGGGAGCTGTTTTTT.

This chain uses TRBV4-1 with TRBJ1-1; 7 bases fit TRBD1. V lost 0 bases, J lost 3 bases, and 7 bases stayed unmatched. This CDR3 region has 16 residues. Per germline, CDR1 MGHRA and CDR2 YSYEKL. DNA of the CDR3: TGCGCCAGCAGCCAAGACGAGGGACAGCTATACACTGAAGCTTTCTTT. Protein: CASSQDEGQLYTEAFF.

With respect to this clone: A much larger clone differs from this one at a single base, so this may be a read error. The chain has TRBV30 and TRBJ2-7, with D possibly matching TRBD1 (5 bases). Germline assignment: CDR1 GTSNPN and CDR2 SVGIG (reference sequence). The CDR3 is made up of 13 amino acids. With 2 bases removed from V and 3 bases from J, the gap between germline ends came to 11 bases. The CDR3 DNA sequence: TGTGCCTGGAGTAGGGCAGGGAACTACGAGCAGTACTTC. Protein product: CAWSRAGNYEQYF. Using reference TRBV30 and TRBJ2-7 for the parts outside the CDR3, the full variable domain is SQTIHQWPATLVQPVGSPLSLECTVEGTSNPNLYWYRQAAGRGLQLLFYSVGIGQISSEVPQNLSASRPQDRQFILSSKKLLLSDSGFYLCAWSRAGNYEQYFGPGTRLTVT.

This chain uses TRBV6-5 with TRBJ2-3; 10 bases fit TRBD2. There are 15 residues in the CDR3. The germline CDR1 and CDR2 sequences are MNHEY and SVGAGI. V trimming: 8 bases; J trimming: 3 bases; junction bases outside the gene matches: 8. In DNA, the CDR3 is TGTGCCAGCGGATCTAGCGGGAGTTTAACAGATACGCAGTATTTT. It translates to CASGSSGSLTDTQYF.

This chain links TRBV9 with TRBJ2-3; D might be TRBD1 (5 bases). From germline, CDR1 is SGDLS and CDR2 YYNGEE. The V gene lost 3 bases and the J gene lost 0 bases, with 11 bases spanning the gap. The CDR3 is 15 residues long. Written as DNA, the CDR3 is TGTGCCAGCAGCGCAGGGTCCTCTAGCACAGATACGCAGTATTTT. It specifies CASSAGSSSTDTQYF.

V is TRBV27 and J is TRBJ2-1, with D maybe TRBD2 (6 bases). CDR3 length: 13 residues. V was clipped by 5 bases and J by 9 bases, with 14 bases between them. The germline gives CDR1 MNHEY, CDR2 SMNVEV (reference sequence). This CDR3 reads CASSLISGGEQFF. The CDR3 DNA sequence: TGTGCCAGCAGTCTAATCTCCGGGGGTGAGCAGTTCTTC.

Details on this clone: Other DNA sequences from this sample encode an identical CDR3 as well. This chain connects TRBV5-6 to TRBJ2-7; D gene unclear. The CDR3 covers 11 residues. V was trimmed by 2 bases and J by 4 bases, leaving 4 bases between them. Per germline, CDR1 SGHDT and CDR2 YYEEEE. This CDR3 reads CASSFSYEQYF. In DNA form, the CDR3 reads TGTGCCAGCAGCTTTAGTTACGAGCAGTACTTC.

The chain has TRBV6-1 and TRBJ1-6; no clear D gene. This CDR3 spans 17 amino acids. Between the trimmed V and J ends, which lost 3 bases and 7 bases, there was a span of 19 bases. The germline CDR1 and CDR2 sequences are MNHNS and SASEGT. The CDR3 sequence is CASSDQSHLIDNSPLHF. The CDR3 DNA sequence: TGTGCCAGCAGTGACCAGAGCCACCTAATCGACAATTCACCCCTCCACTTT.

The gene calls are TRBV7-4 and TRBJ1-5; D not resolved. Trimming removed 6 bases from V and 7 bases from J, with 7 bases in between. This CDR3 region has 11 residues. Looked up from germline, CDR1 is SGHVT and CDR2 is SQSDAQ. The CDR3 is CASSPVQPQHF. The CDR3 nucleotides read TGTGCCAGCAGTCCTGTACAGCCCCAGCATTTT.

The chain carries TRBV13 and TRBJ2-3; tentatively, D is TRBD1 (5 bases). The germline V gene has CDR1 PRHDT and CDR2 FYEKMQ (reference sequence). The CDR3 consists of 16 residues. V was trimmed by 2 bases and J by 4 bases, leaving 16 bases between them. CDR3 residues: CASSLRGDRRADTQYF. The CDR3 DNA follows: TGTGCCAGCAGCTTAAGAGGAGACCGCAGGGCAGATACGCAGTATTTT. Filled out from reference TRBV13 and TRBJ2-3, the complete variable domain reads AAGVIQSPRHLIKEKRETATLKCYPIPRHDTVYWYQQGPGQDPQFLISFYEKMQSDKGSIPDRFSAQQFSDYHSELNMSSLELGDSALYFCASSLRGDRRADTQYFGPGTRLTVL.

This rearrangement joins TRBV19 to TRBJ2-3, with D possibly being TRBD1 (5 bases). CDR3 size: 15 residues. Between the trimmed V and J ends, which lost 1 base and 6 bases, there was a span of 14 bases. From germline, CDR1 is LNHDA and CDR2 SQIVND (reference sequence). CDR3 protein: CASSIGQNILDTQYF. CDR3 nucleotide sequence: TGTGCCAGTAGTATAGGACAGAATATTTTGGATACGCAGTATTTT.

The V gene is TRBV5-1, the J gene TRBJ2-7; 7 positions agree with TRBD1. J was trimmed by 5 bases and V by 3 bases; bases with no gene match: 8. Germline V lookup: CDR1 SGHRS, CDR2 YFSETQ. The CDR3 has 14 residues. The CDR3 DNA sequence: TGCGCCAGCAGCTGGACAGGTTTGACCCACGAGCAGTACTTC. It translates to CASSWTGLTHEQYF. The variable domain in full, completed from reference TRBV5-1 and TRBJ2-7, reads KAGVTQTPRYLIKTRGQQVTLSCSPISGHRSVSWYQQTPGQGLQFLFEYFSETQRNKGNFPGRFSGRQFSNSRSEMNVSTLELGDSALYLCASSWTGLTHEQYFGPGTRLTVT.

This chain joins TRBV7-2 and TRBJ2-1, with TRBD2 matching over 7 bases. V was clipped by 7 bases and J by 3 bases; unmatched bases: 6. Germline CDR1 and CDR2: SGHTA and FQGNSA. The CDR3 spans 14 residues. The CDR3, as DNA: TGTGCCAGCAACCCGGGAGGCGACTACAATGAGCAGTTCTTC. Encoded protein: CASNPGGDYNEQFF.

CDR3 loop: CASSANQETQYF. CDR3 bases: TGTGCCAGCAGCGCCAACCAAGAGACCCAGTACTTC. J is TRBJ2-5 and V is TRBV7-9; D is ambiguous. Trimming took off 5 bases at V and 0 bases at J, with 4 bases between the two ends. Per the germline V gene, CDR1 is SEHNR and CDR2 is FQNEAQ (reference sequence). This CDR3 spans 12 amino acids.

The chain carries TRBV4-3 and TRBJ2-1; tentatively, D is TRBD1 (5 bases). Germline CDR1 is LGHNA and CDR2 is YSLEER. The CDR3 loop spans 15 amino acids. V gave up 0 bases and J gave up 6 bases, with 12 bases separating them. This chain's CDR3 is CASSQDLQGINEQFF. The CDR3, as DNA: TGCGCCAGCAGCCAAGATCTCCAGGGAATCAATGAGCAGTTCTTC.

The V and J genes are TRBV7-9 and TRBJ1-3; no reliable D call. V lost 5 bases and J 2 bases, leaving 16 bases between the germline ends. The CDR3 contains 16 residues. From germline, CDR1 is SEHNR and CDR2 FQNEAQ (reference sequence). The CDR3 coding sequence is TGTGCCAGCAGCCGCGACCGGGAGACTGCTGGAAACACCATATATTTT. Amino acid sequence: CASSRDRETAGNTIYF.

The V call is TRBV27, the J call TRBJ2-7; 7 bases are shared with TRBD1. The CDR3 totals 17 residues. The germline gives CDR1 MNHEY, CDR2 SMNVEV (reference sequence). V gave up 2 bases and J gave up 1 base; unmatched junction bases: 11. The CDR3 loop reads CASSLMGSTGQSYEQYF. Written as DNA, the CDR3 is TGTGCCAGCAGTTTAATGGGCTCGACGGGACAGTCCTACGAGCAGTACTTC.

The J gene is TRBJ2-3, the V gene TRBV19; 11 bases are shared with TRBD2. CDR1 and CDR2 (germline): LNHDA, SQIVND (reference sequence). The V and J ends lost 5 bases and 4 bases, in that order; junction bases with no gene match: 5. The CDR3 extends over 15 amino acids. The CDR3 sequence is CASSVAGGPADTQYF. Here the CDR3 DNA reads TGTGCCAGTAGTGTAGCGGGGGGGCCGGCAGATACGCAGTATTTT.

V and J are TRBV4-1 and TRBJ2-7; 12 positions agree with TRBD1. The germline V gene encodes CDR1 MGHRA and CDR2 YSYEKL. V was pared by 3 bases and J by 1 base, with 4 bases of the junction left unmatched. The CDR3 is made up of 16 amino acids. The CDR3 sequence is CASSHRGQGASYEQYF. CDR3 DNA: TGCGCCAGCAGCCACCGGGGACAGGGGGCGTCCTACGAGCAGTACTTC.

This rearrangement joins TRBV5-1 to TRBJ2-6; D not resolved. The germline V gene encodes CDR1 SGHRS and CDR2 YFSETQ. V dropped 5 bases and J dropped 0 bases, with 9 bases sitting between them. The CDR3 consists of 15 residues. The chain's CDR3 is CASRKSPSGANVLTF. The CDR3 nucleotides read TGCGCCAGCAGAAAATCCCCCTCTGGGGCCAACGTCCTGACTTTC.

The CDR3 spells CAWSVYVQIYEQYF. CDR3 nucleotides: TGTGCCTGGAGTGTATACGTCCAGATCTACGAGCAGTACTTC. This rearrangement joins TRBV30 to TRBJ2-7; no reliable D call. Germline loops: CDR1 GTSNPN, CDR2 SVGIG (reference sequence). V was cut by 0 bases and J by 3 bases, with 12 bases left in between. This CDR3 contains 14 residues.

V gene TRBV6-6 combines with J gene TRBJ1-4, with 7 nucleotides matching TRBD1. The CDR3 consists of 15 residues. Germline V gene lookup returns CDR1 MNHNY and CDR2 SVGAGI (reference sequence). The V segment lost 0 bases and the J segment 3 bases; nucleotides outside the gene matches: 1. CDR3 in DNA: TGTGCCAGCAGTTACTCCGGACAGGCTAATGAAAAACTGTTTTTT. It specifies CASSYSGQANEKLFF.

This chain uses TRBV2 with TRBJ2-1; D unclear. The CDR3 sequence is 14 residues long. Germline CDR1 and CDR2: SNHLY and FYNNEI. The CDR3 protein is CANREGFTYNEQFF. CDR3 nucleotide sequence: TGTGCGAACAGAGAAGGTTTTACCTACAATGAGCAGTTCTTC.

This clone was seen just once. The genes are TRBV29-1 and TRBJ2-3; D gene uncertain. From germline, CDR1 is SQVTM and CDR2 ANQGSEA. This CDR3 has 11 residues. V lost 1 base, J lost 2 bases, and 1 base lay in between. In nucleotides, the CDR3 is TGCAGCGTTGAAGCCACAGATACGCAGTATTTT. Translation: CSVEATDTQYF.

This sequence joins TRBV11-2 and TRBJ2-4; D gene uncertain. Germline loops: CDR1 SGHAT, CDR2 FQNNGV. The CDR3 is 15 residues long. Deletions cut 4 bases from V and 3 bases from J, with 13 bases between. The chain's CDR3 is CASSSSTFGKNIQYF. CDR3 bases: TGTGCCAGCAGCTCCTCCACCTTCGGCAAAAACATTCAGTACTTC.

This sequence joins TRBV5-8 and TRBJ2-1, with D possibly being TRBD1 (6 bases). CDR3 length: 13 amino acids. The V and J ends lost 3 bases and 2 bases respectively, with 6 bases between them. CDR1 SGHTS and CDR2 YDEGEE come from the germline V gene. The CDR3 loop reads CASSWGPYNEQFF. The CDR3 nucleotides read TGTGCCAGCAGCTGGGGGCCCTACAATGAGCAGTTCTTC.

V and J are TRBV9 and TRBJ1-2; no reliable D call. The CDR3 length is 15 residues. Germline V gene lookup returns CDR1 SGDLS and CDR2 YYNGEE. With 3 bases removed from V and 2 bases from J, the gap between germline ends came to 14 bases. The CDR3 region has the DNA TGTGCCAGCAGCGCAATGGAGGGCGGGAACTATGGCTACACCTTC. Its translation: CASSAMEGGNYGYTF.

The V gene is TRBV10-2, the J gene TRBJ2-7; D perhaps matches TRBD1 (6 bases). Germline V gives CDR1 WSHSY, CDR2 SAAADI. The germline V and J ends were trimmed by 7 bases and 4 bases, with 17 bases remaining between them. There are 14 residues in the CDR3. CDR3 nucleotide sequence: TGCGCCAGCACGACCACTCAGGGGTGGTACGAGCAGTACTTC. Encoded protein: CASTTTQGWYEQYF.